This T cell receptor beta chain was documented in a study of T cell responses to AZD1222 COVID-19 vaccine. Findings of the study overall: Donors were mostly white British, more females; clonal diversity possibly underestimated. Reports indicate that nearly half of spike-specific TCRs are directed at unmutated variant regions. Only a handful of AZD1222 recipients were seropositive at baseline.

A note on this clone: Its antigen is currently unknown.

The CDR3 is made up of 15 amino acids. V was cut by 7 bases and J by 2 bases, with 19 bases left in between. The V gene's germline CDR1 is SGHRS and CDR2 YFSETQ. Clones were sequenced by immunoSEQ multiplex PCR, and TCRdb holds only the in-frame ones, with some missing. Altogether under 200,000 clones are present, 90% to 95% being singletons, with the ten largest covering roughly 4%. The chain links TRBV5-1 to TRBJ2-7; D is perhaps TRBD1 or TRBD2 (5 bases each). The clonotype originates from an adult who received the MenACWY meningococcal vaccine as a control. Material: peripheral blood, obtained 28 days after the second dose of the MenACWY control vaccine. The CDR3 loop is CASERGGQGAYEQYF. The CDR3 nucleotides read TGCGCCAGCGAGCGTGGAGGACAAGGGGCCTACGAGCAGTACTTC.